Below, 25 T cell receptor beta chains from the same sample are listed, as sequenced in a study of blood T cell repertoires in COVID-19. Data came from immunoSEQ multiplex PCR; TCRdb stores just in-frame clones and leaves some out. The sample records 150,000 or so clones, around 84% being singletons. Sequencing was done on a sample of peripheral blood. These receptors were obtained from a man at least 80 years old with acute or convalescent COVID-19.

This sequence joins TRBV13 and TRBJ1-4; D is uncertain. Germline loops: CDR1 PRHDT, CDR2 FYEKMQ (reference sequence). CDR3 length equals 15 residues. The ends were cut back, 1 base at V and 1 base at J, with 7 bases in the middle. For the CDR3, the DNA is TGTGCCAGCAGCTTAGCTGCGATAACTAATGAAAAACTGTTTTTT. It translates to CASSLAAITNEKLFF.

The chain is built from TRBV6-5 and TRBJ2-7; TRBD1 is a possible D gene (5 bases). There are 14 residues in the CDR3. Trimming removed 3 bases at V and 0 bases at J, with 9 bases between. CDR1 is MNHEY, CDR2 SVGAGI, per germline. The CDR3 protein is CASSYNRNSYEQYF. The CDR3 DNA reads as TGTGCCAGCAGTTATAACAGGAACTCCTACGAGCAGTACTTC.

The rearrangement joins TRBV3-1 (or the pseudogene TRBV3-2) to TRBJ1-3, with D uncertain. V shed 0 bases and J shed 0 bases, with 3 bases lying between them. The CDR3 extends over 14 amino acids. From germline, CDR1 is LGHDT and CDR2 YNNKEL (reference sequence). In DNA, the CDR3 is TGTGCCAGCAGCCAAGACTTCTCTGGAAACACCATATATTTT. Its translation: CASSQDFSGNTIYF.

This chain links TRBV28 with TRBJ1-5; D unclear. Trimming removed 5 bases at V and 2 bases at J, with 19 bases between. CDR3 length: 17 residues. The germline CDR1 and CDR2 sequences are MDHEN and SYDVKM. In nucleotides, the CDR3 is TGTGCCAGCAGTCAGCACGTGGGAGGTGGAGGCAATCAGCCCCAGCATTTT. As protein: CASSQHVGGGGNQPQHF.

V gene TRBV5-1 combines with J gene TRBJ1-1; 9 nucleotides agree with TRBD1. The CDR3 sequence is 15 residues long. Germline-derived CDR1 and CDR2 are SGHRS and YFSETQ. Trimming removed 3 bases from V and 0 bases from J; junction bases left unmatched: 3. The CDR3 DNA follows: TGCGCCAGCAGCTGGGGACAGGGAATGAACACTGAAGCTTTCTTT. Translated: CASSWGQGMNTEAFF.

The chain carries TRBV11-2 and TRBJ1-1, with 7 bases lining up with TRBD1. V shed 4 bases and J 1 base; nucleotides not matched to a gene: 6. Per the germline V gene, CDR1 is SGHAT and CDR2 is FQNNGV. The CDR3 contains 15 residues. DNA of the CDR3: TGTGCCAGCAGCTCCCCGGGACAGTCGAACACTGAAGCTTTCTTT. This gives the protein CASSSPGQSNTEAFF.

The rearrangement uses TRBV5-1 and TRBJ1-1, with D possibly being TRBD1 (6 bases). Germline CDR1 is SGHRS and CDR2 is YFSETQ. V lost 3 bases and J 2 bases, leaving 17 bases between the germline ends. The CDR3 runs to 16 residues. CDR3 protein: CASSSVGGTTNTEAFF. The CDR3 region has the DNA TGCGCCAGCAGCTCCGTCGGGGGGACAACTAACACTGAAGCTTTCTTT. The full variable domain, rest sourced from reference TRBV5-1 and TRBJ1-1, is KAGVTQTPRYLIKTRGQQVTLSCSPISGHRSVSWYQQTPGQGLQFLFEYFSETQRNKGNFPGRFSGRQFSNSRSEMNVSTLELGDSALYLCASSSVGGTTNTEAFFGQGTRLTVV.

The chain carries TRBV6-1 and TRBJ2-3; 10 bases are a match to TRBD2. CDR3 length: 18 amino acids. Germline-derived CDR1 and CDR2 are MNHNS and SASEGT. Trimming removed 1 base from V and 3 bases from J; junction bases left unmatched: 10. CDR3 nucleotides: TGTGCCAGCAGTGAAGAGACTAGCGGGCGCCTTGGGACAGATACGCAGTATTTT. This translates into CASSEETSGRLGTDTQYF.

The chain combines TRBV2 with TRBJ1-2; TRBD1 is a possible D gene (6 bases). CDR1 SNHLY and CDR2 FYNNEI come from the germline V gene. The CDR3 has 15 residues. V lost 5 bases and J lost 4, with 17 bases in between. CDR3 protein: CASSTHGTGSYGYTF. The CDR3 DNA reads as TGTGCCAGCAGTACCCACGGTACAGGGTCCTATGGCTACACCTTC.

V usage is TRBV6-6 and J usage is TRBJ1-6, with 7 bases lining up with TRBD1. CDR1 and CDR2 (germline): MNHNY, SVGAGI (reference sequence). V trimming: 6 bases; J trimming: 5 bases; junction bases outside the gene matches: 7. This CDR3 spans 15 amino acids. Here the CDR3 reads CASRTGTENNSPLHF. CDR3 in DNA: TGTGCCAGCAGGACCGGGACAGAAAATAATTCACCCCTCCACTTT.

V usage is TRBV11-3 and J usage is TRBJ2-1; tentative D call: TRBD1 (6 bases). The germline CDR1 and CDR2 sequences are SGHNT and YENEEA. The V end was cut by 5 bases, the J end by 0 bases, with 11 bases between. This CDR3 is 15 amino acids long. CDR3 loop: CASSPLQGSYNEQFF. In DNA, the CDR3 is TGTGCCAGCAGCCCATTACAGGGCTCCTACAATGAGCAGTTCTTC.

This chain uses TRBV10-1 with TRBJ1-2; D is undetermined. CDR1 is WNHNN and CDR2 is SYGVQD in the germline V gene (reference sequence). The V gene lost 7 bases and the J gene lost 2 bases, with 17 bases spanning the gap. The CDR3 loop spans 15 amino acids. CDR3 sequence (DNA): TGCGCCAGCACCAAGGCTGCTGCGGCGAACTATGGCTACACCTTC. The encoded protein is CASTKAAAANYGYTF.

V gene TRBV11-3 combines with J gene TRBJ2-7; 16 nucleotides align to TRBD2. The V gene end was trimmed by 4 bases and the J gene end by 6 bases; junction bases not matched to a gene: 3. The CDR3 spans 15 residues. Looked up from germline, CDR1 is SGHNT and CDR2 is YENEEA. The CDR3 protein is CASSSGTSGGAEQYF. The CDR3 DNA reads TGTGCCAGCAGCTCGGGGACTAGCGGGGGGGCCGAGCAGTACTTC.

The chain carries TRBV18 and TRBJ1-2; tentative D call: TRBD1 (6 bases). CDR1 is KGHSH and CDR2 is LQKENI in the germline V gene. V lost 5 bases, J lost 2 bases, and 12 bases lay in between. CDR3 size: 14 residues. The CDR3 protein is CASSSNRENYGYTF. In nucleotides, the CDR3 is TGTGCCAGCTCATCGAACAGGGAGAACTATGGCTACACCTTC.

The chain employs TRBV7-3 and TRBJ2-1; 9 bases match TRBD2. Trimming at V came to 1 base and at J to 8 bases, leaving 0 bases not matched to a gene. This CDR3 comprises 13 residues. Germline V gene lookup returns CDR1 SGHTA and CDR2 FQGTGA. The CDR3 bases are TGTGCCAGCAGCTTAAGGACTAGCGATGAGCAGTTCTTC. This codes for CASSLRTSDEQFF.

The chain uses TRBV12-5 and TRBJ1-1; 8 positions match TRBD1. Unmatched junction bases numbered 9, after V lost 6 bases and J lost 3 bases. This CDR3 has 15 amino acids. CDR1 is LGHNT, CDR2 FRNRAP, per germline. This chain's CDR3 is CASGPTGGQYTEAFF. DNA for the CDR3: TGTGCTAGTGGACCTACAGGGGGTCAGTACACTGAAGCTTTCTTT.

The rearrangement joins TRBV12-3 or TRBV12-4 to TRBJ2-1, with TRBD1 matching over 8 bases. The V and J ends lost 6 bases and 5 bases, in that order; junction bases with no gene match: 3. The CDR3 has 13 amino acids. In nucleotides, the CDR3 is TGTGCCAGCAGGGGGACAGGCGACAATGAGCAGTTCTTC. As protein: CASRGTGDNEQFF.

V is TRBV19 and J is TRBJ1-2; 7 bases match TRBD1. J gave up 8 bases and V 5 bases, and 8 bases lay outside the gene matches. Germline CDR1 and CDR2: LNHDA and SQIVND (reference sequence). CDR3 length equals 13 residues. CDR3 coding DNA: TGTGCCAGTAGTCAAACCGGGACAGCAGGCTACACCTTC. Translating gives CASSQTGTAGYTF.

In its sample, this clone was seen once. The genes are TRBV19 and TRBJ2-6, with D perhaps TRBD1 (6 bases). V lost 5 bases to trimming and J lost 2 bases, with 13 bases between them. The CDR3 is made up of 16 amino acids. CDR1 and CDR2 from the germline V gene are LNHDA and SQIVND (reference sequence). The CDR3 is CASSPNTGTGANVLTF. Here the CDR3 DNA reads TGTGCCAGTAGTCCGAATACAGGGACTGGGGCCAACGTCCTGACTTTC. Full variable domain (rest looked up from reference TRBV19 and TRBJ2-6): DGGITQSPKYLFRKEGQNVTLSCEQNLNHDAMYWYRQDPGQGLRLIYYSQIVNDFQKGDIAEGYSVSREKKESFPLTVTSAQKNPTAFYLCASSPNTGTGANVLTFGAGSRLTVL.

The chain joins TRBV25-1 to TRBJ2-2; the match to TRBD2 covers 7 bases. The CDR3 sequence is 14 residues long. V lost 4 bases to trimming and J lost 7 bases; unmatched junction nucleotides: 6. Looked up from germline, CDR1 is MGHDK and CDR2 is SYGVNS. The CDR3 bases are TGTGCCAGCAGTGTAATAGCGGGCGGCGGGGAGCTGTTTTTT. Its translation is CASSVIAGGGELFF.

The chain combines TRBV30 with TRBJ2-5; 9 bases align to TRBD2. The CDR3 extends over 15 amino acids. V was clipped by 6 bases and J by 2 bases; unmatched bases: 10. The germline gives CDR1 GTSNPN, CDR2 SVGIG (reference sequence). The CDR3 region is CACALQTSGQETQYF. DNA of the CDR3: TGTGCCTGTGCCCTGCAGACTAGCGGACAAGAGACCCAGTACTTC.

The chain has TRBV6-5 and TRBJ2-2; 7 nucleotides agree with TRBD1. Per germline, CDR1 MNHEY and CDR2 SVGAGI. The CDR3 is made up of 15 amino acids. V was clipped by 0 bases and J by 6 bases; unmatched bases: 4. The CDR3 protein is CASSYSGGIPGELFF. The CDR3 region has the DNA TGTGCCAGCAGTTACTCAGGGGGCATCCCCGGGGAGCTGTTTTTT.

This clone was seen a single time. CDR3 DNA: TGTGCCAGCAGCCAACCAGGGTCAAGAAACACCATATATTTT. It codes for CASSQPGSRNTIYF. The chain has TRBV3-1 (or the pseudogene TRBV3-2) and TRBJ1-3; TRBD1 is a possible D gene (5 bases). Trimming stripped 2 bases from V and 5 bases from J, with 10 bases between. Germline loops: CDR1 LGHDT, CDR2 YNNKEL (reference sequence). The CDR3 runs 14 residues.

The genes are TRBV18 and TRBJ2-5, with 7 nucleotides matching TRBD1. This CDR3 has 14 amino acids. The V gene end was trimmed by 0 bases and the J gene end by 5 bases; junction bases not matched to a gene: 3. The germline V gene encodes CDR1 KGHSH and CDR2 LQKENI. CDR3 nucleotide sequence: TGTGCCAGCTCACCACCGGTGGACAGGGAGACCCAGTACTTC. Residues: CASSPPVDRETQYF.

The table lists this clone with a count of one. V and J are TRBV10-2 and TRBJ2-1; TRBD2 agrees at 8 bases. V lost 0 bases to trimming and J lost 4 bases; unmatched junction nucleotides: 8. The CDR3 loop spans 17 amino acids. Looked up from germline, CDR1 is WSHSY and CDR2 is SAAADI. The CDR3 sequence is CASSESTRGGNYNEQFF. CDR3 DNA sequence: TGCGCCAGCAGTGAGTCGACTCGGGGGGGTAATTACAATGAGCAGTTCTTC.